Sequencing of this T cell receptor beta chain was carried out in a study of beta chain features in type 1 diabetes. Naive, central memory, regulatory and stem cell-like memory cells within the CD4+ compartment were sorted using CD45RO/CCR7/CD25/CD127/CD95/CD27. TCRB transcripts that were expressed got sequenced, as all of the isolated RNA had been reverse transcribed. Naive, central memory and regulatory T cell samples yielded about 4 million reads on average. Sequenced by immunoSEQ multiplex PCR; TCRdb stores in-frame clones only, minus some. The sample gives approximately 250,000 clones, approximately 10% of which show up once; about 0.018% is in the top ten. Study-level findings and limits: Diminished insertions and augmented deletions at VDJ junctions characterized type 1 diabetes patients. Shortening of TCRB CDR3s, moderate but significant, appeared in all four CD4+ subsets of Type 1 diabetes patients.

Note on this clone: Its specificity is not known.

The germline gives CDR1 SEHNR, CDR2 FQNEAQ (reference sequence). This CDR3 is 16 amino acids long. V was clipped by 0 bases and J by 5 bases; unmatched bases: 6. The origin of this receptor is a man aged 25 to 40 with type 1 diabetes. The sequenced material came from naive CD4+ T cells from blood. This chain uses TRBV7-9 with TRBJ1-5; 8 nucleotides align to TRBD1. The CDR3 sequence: CASSLAGGQEYQPQHF. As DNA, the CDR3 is TGTGCCAGCAGCTTAGCCGGGGGACAGGAGTATCAGCCCCAGCATTTT.